A selection of T cell receptor beta chains follows, all from one sample in a study of vaccination and CD4 T cells after COVID-19. One entry per CDR3 protein results from TCRdb running MiXCR on the PCR reads. Found here are roughly 16,000 distinct CDR3 sequences, about 70% of them singletons; the top ten hold over 15%. No cognate antigen is known for these TCRs. The sequencing sample was made of CD4+ T cells from blood, cultured in vitro. The receptors come from a human donor who had recovered from COVID-19. Each CDR3 is given with its conserved first and last residue. Fields, in order: J gene, clone size, V gene, D gene, CDR3 DNA, CDR3 protein. D genes are given only for firm matches. Where a row states a size, it is once, few, many or the class of an expanded clone; other rows omit it.

TRBJ2-1,large,TRBV27,TRBD2,TGTGCCAGCAGTCCATACCTCTCTAGCGGGAGTGAGGGTGAGCAGTTCTTC,CASSPYLSSGSEGEQFF
TRBJ1-2,once,TRBV5-6,.,TGTGCCAGCAGCTTGGGGGGAGGTGTCGGAGGCTACACCTTC,CASSLGGGVGGYTF
TRBJ2-7,.,TRBV7-2,.,TGTGCCAGCAGCTTAAGCCGGGAATCCCCCGAGCAGTACTTC,CASSLSRESPEQYF
TRBJ1-1,.,TRBV20-1,.,TGCAGTGCTGGAGGGACTGAAGCTTTCTTT,CSAGGTEAFF
TRBJ1-1,.,TRBV19,TRBD1,TGTGCCAGTAGCCCTACAGGGGGTCTGAACACTGAAGCTTTCTTT,CASSPTGGLNTEAFF
TRBJ2-3,.,TRBV11-3,.,TGTGCCAGCAGCTTAGGTAGCACAGATACGCAGTATTTT,CASSLGSTDTQYF
TRBJ1-2,.,TRBV15,TRBD1,TGTGCCACCAGCAGAGATACAGGGGGCGGAGGTGGCTACACCTTC,CATSRDTGGGGGYTF
TRBJ1-1,.,TRBV11-3,TRBD1,TGTGCCAGCGGCCCCGGGGACAGGGGCAGGAACACTGAAGCTTTCTTT,CASGPGDRGRNTEAFF
TRBJ2-1,.,TRBV27,.,TGTGCCAGCACCTCGGGGCTCCCCTACAATGAGCAGTTCTTC,CASTSGLPYNEQFF
TRBJ2-1,.,TRBV6-1,.,TGTGCCAGCAGCCACAGGGTGGCCTCTTTCTACAATGAGCAGTTCTTC,CASSHRVASFYNEQFF
TRBJ2-7,.,TRBV19,.,TGTGCCAGTAGTTTACAGGGAAGGCACGAGCAGTACTTC,CASSLQGRHEQYF
TRBJ1-5,few,TRBV15,.,TGTGCCACCAGCAGAATAGATCAGCCCCAGCATTTT,CATSRIDQPQHF
TRBJ1-6,.,TRBV20-1,.,TGCAGTGCTAGAGGACTGGGGGAGTTTGGTTCACCCCTCCACTTT,CSARGLGEFGSPLHF
TRBJ1-1,few,TRBV7-9,.,TGTGCCAGCAGCTTAATCCTTAACACTGAAGCTTTCTTT,CASSLILNTEAFF
TRBJ1-5,.,TRBV20-1,.,TGCAGTGCCCACTACGCCCGGGGGAGCAATCAGCCCCAGCATTTT,CSAHYARGSNQPQHF
TRBJ1-2,.,TRBV7-2,.,TGTGCCAGCAGCCCGAGGTGGGGGGATGGCTACACCTTC,CASSPRWGDGYTF
TRBJ2-2,.,TRBV7-2,.,TGTGCCAGCAGCCTAAACACCGGGGAGCTGTTTTTT,CASSLNTGELFF
TRBJ1-5,.,TRBV6-1,.,TGTGCCAGCGCTAGAGGGGGCAATCAGCCCCAGCATTTT,CASARGGNQPQHF
TRBJ2-3,.,TRBV20-1,TRBD2,TGCAGTGCTAGAGATTCTAGCGGGAGCACAGATACGCAGTATTTT,CSARDSSGSTDTQYF
TRBJ1-1,.,TRBV6-2/TRBV6-3,TRBD1,TGTGCCAGCAGTCGCCCATCCGGGACAGGGGGTAGGAACACTGAAGCTTTCTTT,CASSRPSGTGGRNTEAFF
TRBJ2-5,.,TRBV20-1,TRBD2,TGCAGTGCTCAAACTAGCGGGAGTTGGCAAGAGACCCAGTACTTC,CSAQTSGSWQETQYF
TRBJ2-3,few,TRBV7-2,.,TGTGCCAGCAGCTTAGAGCCTAGAAACACAGATACGCAGTATTTT,CASSLEPRNTDTQYF
TRBJ1-2,few,TRBV2,.,TGTGCCAGCAGGGACAAACTAAACTATGGCTACACCTTC,CASRDKLNYGYTF
TRBJ2-7,.,TRBV20-1,TRBD2,TGCAGTGCTAGCGGGAGGGCCTACGAGCAGTACTTC,CSASGRAYEQYF
TRBJ1-6,.,TRBV7-9,TRBD1,TGTGCCAGCAGTTACAGGGGATTAACCAATTCACCCCTCCACTTT,CASSYRGLTNSPLHF
TRBJ2-3,.,TRBV5-6,TRBD2,TGTGCCAGCAGCTTGCCGGGACTAGCGGGAGTACGTACAGATACGCAGTATTTT,CASSLPGLAGVRTDTQYF
TRBJ1-1,.,TRBV19,.,TGTGCCAGTAGGGGGATTATTAGGGAAGGGGCTCGGAACACTGAAGCTTTCTTT,CASRGIIREGARNTEAFF
TRBJ2-1,few,TRBV11-2,.,TGTGCCAGCAGCTTAGCACACAATGAGCAGTTCTTC,CASSLAHNEQFF
TRBJ2-3,.,TRBV20-1,.,TGCAGTGCTAGAGCGGGACTGGTATGGGATACGCAGTATTTT,CSARAGLVWDTQYF
TRBJ2-5,.,TRBV28,.,TGTGCCAGCAGTTTGGGGACTTTGCGGGAGACCCAGTACTTC,CASSLGTLRETQYF
TRBJ1-5,once,TRBV21-1,.,TGTGCCAGCCGCCTCCGGGACGGCCTTCTGGTGCCTCAGCCCCAGCATTTT,CASRLRDGLLVPQPQHF
TRBJ1-2,.,TRBV6-1,.,TGTGCCAGCAGTGAAGTTGGCGGATTAGCTAACTATGGCTACACCTTC,CASSEVGGLANYGYTF
TRBJ2-2,.,TRBV20-1,TRBD1,TGCAGTGCTAGACAAGACAGGGTTCGTGCCGGGGAGCTGTTTTTT,CSARQDRVRAGELFF
TRBJ2-7,few,TRBV5-4,.,TGTGCCAGCAGCGCCGTCGAAGGTGCCTACGAGCAGTACTTC,CASSAVEGAYEQYF
TRBJ2-3,.,TRBV4-3,TRBD1,TGCGCCAGCAGCCGGACAGGACAGGGGATAGATACGCAGTATTTT,CASSRTGQGIDTQYF
TRBJ1-6,.,TRBV20-1,TRBD1,TGCAGTGGTCAACAGGGGGCGAAGCCCCTCCACTTT,CSGQQGAKPLHF
TRBJ2-3,.,TRBV20-1,.,TGCAGTGCTAGTAGTTGGGACACTAGCACAGATACGCAGTATTTT,CSASSWDTSTDTQYF
TRBJ1-6,once,TRBV20-1,.,TGCAGTGCTAGAAGGGACGCGGGGAATTCACCCCTCCACTTT,CSARRDAGNSPLHF
TRBJ2-2,.,TRBV5-1,.,TGCGCCAGCAGCTTGGGGAGCACCGGGGAGCTGTTTTTT,CASSLGSTGELFF
TRBJ2-5,.,TRBV30,TRBD2,TGTGCCTGGAGTTGGACTAGCGGGAGGGAGACCCAGTACTTC,CAWSWTSGRETQYF
TRBJ2-2,few,TRBV20-1,.,TGCAGTGTGAACGGGAGATTGATCGGGGAGCTGTTTTTT,CSVNGRLIGELFF
TRBJ1-2,.,TRBV30,.,TGTGCCTGGAGGGGAGGGGCAGAAAATAACTATGGCTACACCTTC,CAWRGGAENNYGYTF
TRBJ1-5,few,TRBV20-1,TRBD1,TGCAGTGCTACCGAGGAGGGGGCTCGACAGCTTTTGCAGCCCCAGCATTTT,CSATEEGARQLLQPQHF
TRBJ2-7,.,TRBV20-1,TRBD1,TGCAGTGCGCGCAGACAGGGGGCCCCCTCCTACGAGCAGTACTTC,CSARRQGAPSYEQYF
TRBJ1-2,.,TRBV5-1,.,TGCGCCAGCAGCTTGGACAGGGACGGCGGCTACACCTTC,CASSLDRDGGYTF
TRBJ2-3,.,TRBV6-5,TRBD2,TGTGCCAGCAGTTACTCTGGCGGGAGTCGTGCAGATACGCAGTATTTT,CASSYSGGSRADTQYF